This entry lists 20 T cell receptor beta chains sequenced from one sample in a study of blood T cell repertoires in COVID-19. The data were produced by immunoSEQ multiplex PCR, yet TCRdb's version contains in-frame clones alone and is incomplete. Among fewer than 80,000 clones, 84% were seen once, and the ten largest hold more than 10%. Sequencing was done on a sample of peripheral blood. These receptors all come from a man over 45 with COVID-19, enrolled during active disease.

The rearrangement uses TRBV7-3 and TRBJ2-2, with D perhaps TRBD1 (5 bases). CDR3 length equals 16 residues. Per the germline V gene, CDR1 is SGHTA and CDR2 is FQGTGA. V was cut by 0 bases and J by 6 bases, with 14 bases left in between. CDR3 DNA: TGTGCCAGCAGCTTAACGAACAATCCAGGGTCCGGGGAGCTGTTTTTT. It translates to CASSLTNNPGSGELFF.

The chain is built from TRBV14 and TRBJ1-1, with D unclear. Germline CDR1 and CDR2: SGHDN and FVKESK. This CDR3 region has 13 residues. The V gene lost 5 bases and the J gene lost 3 bases, with 10 bases spanning the gap. CDR3 sequence reads: CASSTSDYTEAFF. CDR3 in DNA: TGTGCCAGCAGCACCTCGGACTACACTGAAGCTTTCTTT.

The chain has TRBV5-5 and TRBJ2-3, with a weak D call TRBD1 (7 bases). The V gene lost 0 bases and the J gene lost 5 bases, with 16 bases spanning the gap. The CDR3 is made up of 16 amino acids. Germline V gene lookup returns CDR1 SGHKS and CDR2 YYEKEE (reference sequence). The CDR3 DNA reads TGTGCCAGCAGCTTGGCGGCGCAGGGGGGAGGAGATACGCAGTATTTT. Its translation: CASSLAAQGGGDTQYF.

The chain recombines TRBV19 with TRBJ1-5, with 7 bases aligning to TRBD1. CDR1 and CDR2 (germline): LNHDA, SQIVND (reference sequence). The length of the CDR3 is 16 residues. The V segment lost 5 bases and the J segment 3 bases; nucleotides outside the gene matches: 10. The CDR3 here is CASSPLTQGNNQPQHF. DNA of the CDR3: TGTGCCAGTAGTCCATTGACACAGGGGAACAATCAGCCCCAGCATTTT.

The genes are TRBV19 and TRBJ1-2; the D gene is possibly TRBD1 (5 bases). The CDR3 covers 13 residues. Trimming took 0 bases from V and 5 from J, leaving 7 bases between them. The germline V gene has CDR1 LNHDA and CDR2 SQIVND (reference sequence). The CDR3 is CASSIDTGYGYTF. CDR3 coding DNA: TGTGCCAGTAGTATAGATACAGGATATGGCTACACCTTC.

The rearrangement links TRBV4-2 to TRBJ2-7, with D maybe TRBD1 (6 bases). This CDR3 region has 15 residues. V dropped 1 base and J dropped 2 bases, with 12 bases sitting between them. Germline V lookup: CDR1 LGHNA, CDR2 YNFKEQ. CDR3 loop: CASSQARQATYEQYF. Written as DNA, the CDR3 is TGTGCCAGCAGCCAAGCCCGACAGGCTACCTACGAGCAGTACTTC.

This chain's CDR3 is CASSLEAEAFF. For the CDR3, the DNA is TGCGCCAGCAGCTTGGAAGCGGAAGCTTTCTTT. The chain is built from TRBV5-1 and TRBJ1-1; no clear D gene. Germline values: CDR1 SGHRS, CDR2 YFSETQ. The CDR3 is made up of 11 amino acids. V was trimmed by 0 bases and J by 8 bases, leaving 5 bases between them.

The chain recombines TRBV18 with TRBJ2-7; 9 nucleotides line up with TRBD1. The CDR3 has 13 residues. J was trimmed by 12 bases and V by 5 bases; bases with no gene match: 11. Germline CDR1 and CDR2: KGHSH and LQKENI. CDR3 DNA: TGTGCCAGCTCAGGGACAGGGAGCCCCCAGTTGTACTTC. Protein product: CASSGTGSPQLYF.

The chain links TRBV7-8 to TRBJ2-3; D perhaps matches TRBD1 (5 bases). There are 17 residues in the CDR3. V was clipped by 5 bases and J by 3 bases, with 21 bases between them. CDR1 and CDR2 (germline): SGHVS, FQNEAQ. CDR3 bases: TGTGCCAGCAGCCCCCAGGCCCCAGGGTTAGGGACAGATACGCAGTATTTT. Protein product: CASSPQAPGLGTDTQYF.

The sample holds one count of this clone. J is TRBJ2-5 and V is TRBV6-2 or TRBV6-3, with 8 bases aligning to TRBD1. V lost 2 bases and J lost 3; bases outside the gene matches: 8. CDR1 is MNHEY and CDR2 is SVGEGT in the germline V gene. This CDR3 is built from 16 residues. The CDR3 sequence: CASSYVTGTGKETQYF. Written as DNA, the CDR3 is TGTGCCAGCAGTTACGTTACCGGGACAGGTAAAGAGACCCAGTACTTC.

This chain uses TRBV11-2 with TRBJ1-1; TRBD1 might be the D (5 bases). CDR3 size: 14 residues. CDR1 is SGHAT and CDR2 is FQNNGV in the germline V gene. V lost 5 bases, J lost 4 bases, and 14 bases lay in between. Here the CDR3 DNA reads TGTGCCAGCAGCCGGGGGGAGGGATTCACTGAAGCTTTCTTT. Its protein is CASSRGEGFTEAFF.

The chain joins TRBV5-1 to TRBJ2-1, with 8 bases lining up with TRBD1. The germline gives CDR1 SGHRS, CDR2 YFSETQ. The CDR3 sequence is 15 residues long. V was pared by 2 bases and J by 5 bases, with 6 bases of the junction left unmatched. This chain's CDR3 is CASSLGTGEHNEQFF. CDR3 sequence (DNA): TGCGCCAGCAGCTTAGGGACAGGAGAACACAATGAGCAGTTCTTC.

A single count supports this clone. V is TRBV19 and J is TRBJ1-3; maybe TRBD1 (6 bases). Trimming pared 6 bases from V and 4 bases from J, leaving 13 bases between. CDR3 size: 14 residues. Germline assignment: CDR1 LNHDA and CDR2 SQIVND (reference sequence). CDR3 region: CASSLRGTGNTIYF. Written as DNA, the CDR3 is TGTGCCAGTAGCCTCAGGGGAACCGGAAACACCATATATTTT.

The rearrangement joins TRBV18 to TRBJ1-5; 7 bases line up with TRBD1. This CDR3 contains 14 residues. V lost 3 bases and J lost 2; bases outside the gene matches: 1. From germline, CDR1 is KGHSH and CDR2 LQKENI. Here the CDR3 reads CASSPTGGNQPQHF. The CDR3 nucleotides read TGTGCCAGCTCACCCACAGGGGGCAATCAGCCCCAGCATTTT. The full variable domain, completed using reference TRBV18 and TRBJ1-5, is NAGVMQNPRHLVRRRGQEARLRCSPMKGHSHVYWYRQLPEEGLKFMVYLQKENIIDESGMPKERFSAEFPKEGPSILRIQQVVRGDSAAYFCASSPTGGNQPQHFGDGTRLSIL.

The chain has TRBV7-9 and TRBJ1-2; tentative D call: TRBD1 (6 bases). V shed 5 bases and J shed 2 bases, with 9 bases lying between them. Germline V lookup: CDR1 SEHNR, CDR2 FQNEAQ (reference sequence). This CDR3 is 13 amino acids long. The CDR3 loop is CASSPQGNYGYTF. CDR3 DNA: TGTGCCAGCAGCCCACAGGGAAACTATGGCTACACCTTC.

The chain is built from TRBV9 and TRBJ2-2; D remains ambiguous. The germline V gene encodes CDR1 SGDLS and CDR2 YYNGEE. The length of the CDR3 is 13 residues. With 4 bases removed from V and 1 base from J, the gap between germline ends came to 5 bases. Here the CDR3 DNA reads TGTGCCAGCAGCTCTAAGAACACCGGGGAGCTGTTTTTT. This translates into CASSSKNTGELFF. The variable domain in full, completed from reference TRBV9 and TRBJ2-2, reads DSGVTQTPKHLITATGQRVTLRCSPRSGDLSVYWYQQSLDQGLQFLIQYYNGEERAKGNILERFSAQQFPDLHSELNLSSLELGDSALYFCASSSKNTGELFFGEGSRLTVL.

This clone was counted only a few times. V and J are TRBV27 and TRBJ2-1; 11 bases fit TRBD2. Germline loops: CDR1 MNHEY, CDR2 SMNVEV (reference sequence). V lost 3 bases and J lost 2; bases outside the gene matches: 6. This CDR3 has 17 amino acids. The CDR3, as DNA: TGTGCCAGCAGTTTCACTCCTAGCGGGGGGCCCTACAATGAGCAGTTCTTC. It translates to CASSFTPSGGPYNEQFF.

CDR3 coding DNA: TGTGCCAGCAGCTCCTACAGTCGGAACACTGAAGCTTTCTTT. Translating gives CASSSYSRNTEAFF. The rearrangement links TRBV11-2 to TRBJ1-1; D ambiguous. CDR1 and CDR2 from the germline V gene are SGHAT and FQNNGV. V lost 4 bases and J 1 base, leaving 10 bases between the germline ends. This CDR3 has 14 amino acids.

The chain couples TRBV10-3 to TRBJ1-5; 12 bases agree with TRBD1. The V and J ends lost 4 bases and 6 bases, in that order; junction bases with no gene match: 7. The CDR3 runs to 16 residues. Germline CDR1 reads ENHRY; CDR2 reads SYGVKD. Here the CDR3 reads CAISASGQGAGQPQHF. The CDR3 DNA reads as TGTGCCATCAGTGCATCGGGACAGGGGGCGGGTCAGCCCCAGCATTTT.

In this sample, this clone turned up once. CDR3 sequence (DNA): TGTGCCACCAGCAGAGATCCCTTACTAGCGGCGGAGCTGTTTTTT. Amino acid sequence: CATSRDPLLAAELFF. This chain joins TRBV15 and TRBJ2-2, with 8 bases fitting TRBD2. The CDR3 is made up of 15 amino acids. Germline V gene sequence: CDR1 LNHNV, CDR2 YYDKDF (reference sequence). Trimming removed 0 bases from V and 10 bases from J; junction bases left unmatched: 7.